This is a list of T cell receptor beta chains from one sample in a study of PD-L1 blockade in urothelial cancer. Clones were sequenced by immunoSEQ multiplex PCR, and TCRdb holds only the in-frame ones, with some missing. The sample has 25,000 to 30,000 clones; approximately 81% are singletons. The material was PBMCs, obtained around atezolizumab (anti-PD-L1) treatment. The receptors stem from a man aged 70-80 years with urothelial cancer. Each CDR3 is given with its conserved first and last residue. The order of the fields is clone size, J gene, V gene, D gene, CDR3 protein, CDR3 DNA. D genes are given only for firm matches. The size field is filled for only some rows; it gives once, few, many or a size class.

. TRBJ2-5 TRBV7-8 . CASSLARMTARETQYF TGTGCCAGCAGCTTAGCCCGGATGACAGCCCGGGAGACCCAGTACTTC
. TRBJ1-6 TRBV6-1 TRBD1 CASLTGNSPLHF TGTGCCAGTCTGACAGGGAATTCACCCCTCCACTTT
once TRBJ2-7 TRBV28 TRBD2 CASSSRGGAQGQYF TGTGCCAGCAGTTCCCGGGGGGGGGCGCAAGGGCAGTACTTC
. TRBJ1-1 TRBV15 . CATSPRSLNTEAFF TGTGCCACCAGCCCAAGGAGCCTGAACACTGAAGCTTTCTTT
. TRBJ1-3 TRBV12-5 TRBD1 CASGSGQVIGNTIYF TGTGCTAGTGGTTCAGGACAGGTGATTGGAAACACCATATATTTT
. TRBJ2-1 TRBV6-5 . CASRTGTSSYNEQFF TGTGCCAGCAGGACAGGAACGAGCTCCTACAATGAGCAGTTCTTC
. TRBJ2-2 TRBV19 TRBD2 CASSGEGSGELFF TGTGCCAGTAGTGGGGAGGGCAGCGGGGAGCTGTTTTTT
. TRBJ1-2 TRBV10-3 TRBD1 CAISERGTGGNGYTF TGTGCCATCAGTGAGCGTGGGACAGGGGGCAATGGCTACACCTTC
. TRBJ2-2 TRBV5-1 . CASHRDTYTGELFF TGCGCCAGCCACCGGGACACCTACACCGGGGAGCTGTTTTTT
. TRBJ2-7 TRBV4-1 TRBD1 CASSQRGTGIDEQYF TGCGCCAGCAGCCAGAGAGGGACAGGGATCGACGAGCAGTACTTC
. TRBJ1-1 TRBV21-1 . CASSIRREPNTEAFF TGTGCCAGCAGCATCCGCAGGGAACCGAACACTGAAGCTTTCTTT
. TRBJ1-2 TRBV5-6 . CASSFPTGGVYGYTF TGTGCCAGCAGCTTCCCTACCGGAGGGGTCTATGGCTACACCTTC
. TRBJ1-2 TRBV5-1 TRBD1 CASSLGDRVSDGYTF TGCGCCAGCAGCTTGGGGGACAGGGTGAGCGATGGCTACACCTTC
. TRBJ2-1 TRBV7-2 TRBD2 CASSGRLAGNEQFF TGTGCCAGCAGCGGGCGACTAGCGGGGAATGAGCAGTTCTTC
. TRBJ2-7 TRBV9 TRBD1 CASSARTGVRGEQYF TGTGCCAGCAGTGCCCGGACAGGGGTGAGGGGCGAGCAGTACTTC
few TRBJ2-5 TRBV2 . CASTRGSQETQYF TGTGCCAGCACCAGGGGCTCACAAGAGACCCAGTACTTC
. TRBJ2-7 TRBV5-1 . CASSLGGPYEQYF TGCGCCAGCAGCTTGGGGGGCCCCTACGAGCAGTACTTC
. TRBJ2-5 TRBV5-1 TRBD2 CASSFGLAGGETQYF TGCGCCAGCAGCTTCGGGCTAGCGGGGGGTGAGACCCAGTACTTC
. TRBJ2-3 TRBV7-2 . CASSFSRSTDTQYF TGTGCCAGCAGCTTTAGCCGGAGCACAGATACGCAGTATTTT
. TRBJ2-1 TRBV9 . CASSVETGVGQGGDEQFF TGTGCCAGCAGCGTAGAAACGGGGGTGGGGCAGGGGGGCGATGAGCAGTTCTTC
few TRBJ1-6 TRBV10-3 TRBD1 CAISSGTVDSPLHF TGTGCCATCAGCTCCGGGACAGTGGATTCACCCCTCCACTTT
. TRBJ1-1 TRBV25-1 TRBD1 CASSEYRQGGMFTEAFF TGTGCCAGCAGTGAATACCGGCAGGGGGGTATGTTCACTGAAGCTTTCTTT
. TRBJ2-1 TRBV7-9 . CASSLSPGWYNEQFF TGTGCCAGCAGCTTATCCCCGGGGTGGTACAATGAGCAGTTCTTC
. TRBJ1-2 TRBV23-1 . CASSQSVPGLDYGYTF TGCGCCAGCAGTCAATCAGTCCCGGGTTTGGACTATGGCTACACCTTC
few TRBJ2-2 TRBV5-8 . CASSFLPQMNTGELFF TGTGCCAGCAGCTTTCTGCCCCAGATGAACACCGGGGAGCTGTTTTTT
. TRBJ1-2 TRBV14 TRBD1 CASSPTGRYGYTF TGTGCCAGCAGCCCGACAGGGCGCTATGGCTACACCTTC
. TRBJ2-1 TRBV14 TRBD2 CASSQVLSSGGRGLFF TGTGCCAGCAGCCAAGTGCTGTCTAGCGGGGGGCGGGGCCTGTTCTTC
. TRBJ2-5 TRBV5-6 . CASSLGSQAGVYQETQYF TGTGCCAGCAGCTTGGGTTCACAGGCAGGGGTGTACCAAGAGACCCAGTACTTC
. TRBJ2-5 TRBV10-2 . CASGYGQPAETQYF TGCGCCAGCGGTTATGGACAGCCCGCAGAGACCCAGTACTTC
. TRBJ1-1 TRBV6-1 TRBD1 CASSEAGTGEAFF TGTGCCAGCAGTGAAGCGGGGACAGGTGAAGCTTTCTTT
. TRBJ2-5 TRBV29-1 TRBD1 CSVEGQLETQYF TGCAGCGTTGAGGGACAGCTAGAGACCCAGTACTTC
. TRBJ2-1 TRBV29-1 . CSVEVWESSYNEQFF TGCAGCGTTGAAGTGTGGGAGAGCTCCTACAATGAGCAGTTCTTC
once TRBJ2-7 TRBV4-2 TRBD2 CASSPSGLAGDYEQYF TGTGCCAGCAGCCCTTCGGGACTAGCGGGAGACTACGAGCAGTACTTC
once TRBJ2-5 TRBV5-6 TRBD2 CASSQRLAGRETQYF TGTGCCAGCAGCCAGCGACTAGCGGGAAGGGAGACCCAGTACTTC
. TRBJ1-2 TRBV19 . CASSMTGAAYGYTF TGTGCCAGTAGTATGACAGGCGCGGCCTATGGCTACACCTTC
. TRBJ2-2 TRBV7-2 . CASSLGSPGGELFF TGTGCCAGCAGCTTAGGGTCCCCAGGCGGGGAGCTGTTTTTT
once TRBJ2-5 TRBV18 TRBD1 CASSLGQVQETQYF TGTGCCAGCTCACTAGGACAGGTCCAAGAGACCCAGTACTTC
once TRBJ2-4 TRBV19 . CASRTQGSTKNIQYF TGTGCCAGTCGTACCCAGGGAAGTACCAAAAACATTCAGTACTTC
. TRBJ2-7 TRBV23-1 TRBD1 CASSQLGVKENRGPYEQYF TGCGCCAGCAGTCAACTCGGGGTTAAGGAAAACAGGGGCCCCTACGAGCAGTACTTC
. TRBJ2-1 TRBV7-2 TRBD2 CASSFTSGDYNEQFF TGTGCCAGCAGCTTCACTAGCGGGGACTACAATGAGCAGTTCTTC
medium-sized TRBJ2-7 TRBV6-1 . CASSEAFGGVYEQYF TGTGCCAGCAGTGAAGCCTTCGGTGGAGTCTACGAGCAGTACTTC
. TRBJ2-2 TRBV7-2 TRBD2 CASSLNGRAIAGELFF TGTGCCAGCAGCTTAAACGGGAGGGCCATCGCCGGGGAGCTGTTTTTT